This T cell receptor beta chain appears in the sequencing data of a study of cytomegalovirus exposure and HLA in healthy donors. Of note for this clone: The antigen remains undetermined.

Study findings and constraints: Rare sequences made up most TCRs, while some public TCRs were found in many donors. V- and J-gene trimming of TCR beta was linked (in a later analysis) to a missense DCLRE1C variant.

PCR used 60 Vbeta primers and 13 Jbeta primers. TCRdb's table, derived via immunoSEQ multiplex PCR, lists solely in-frame clones and lacks some. The profile shows 110,000 or so clones, 70% to 85% of them singletons. The CDR3 contains 13 residues. CDR1 and CDR2 (germline): SEHNR, FQNEAQ (reference sequence). Trimming took off 3 bases at V and 7 bases at J, with 13 bases between the two ends. The sequence was obtained from a man aged 50-59 years in good health and CMV-seropositive. V gene TRBV7-9 combines with J gene TRBJ2-7; D is perhaps TRBD2 (5 bases). Sequencing input: PBMCs. CDR3 bases: TGTGCCAGCAGCTTGACCCAGGCGGGTGAGCAGTACTTC. This sequence encodes CASSLTQAGEQYF.